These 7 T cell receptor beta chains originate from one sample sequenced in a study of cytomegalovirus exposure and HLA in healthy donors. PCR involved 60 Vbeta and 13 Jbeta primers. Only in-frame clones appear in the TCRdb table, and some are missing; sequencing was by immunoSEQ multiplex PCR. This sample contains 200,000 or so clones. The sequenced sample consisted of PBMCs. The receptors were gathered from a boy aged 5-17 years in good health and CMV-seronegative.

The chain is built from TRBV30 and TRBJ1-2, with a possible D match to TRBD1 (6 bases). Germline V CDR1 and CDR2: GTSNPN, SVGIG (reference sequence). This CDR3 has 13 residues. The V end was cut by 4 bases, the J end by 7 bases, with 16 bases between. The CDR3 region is CAWNGGLVGGYTF. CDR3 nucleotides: TGTGCCTGGAACGGGGGGCTCGTAGGTGGCTACACCTTC.

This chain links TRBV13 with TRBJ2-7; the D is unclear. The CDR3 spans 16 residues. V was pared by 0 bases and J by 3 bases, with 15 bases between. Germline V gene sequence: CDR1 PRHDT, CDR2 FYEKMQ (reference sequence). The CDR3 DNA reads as TGTGCCAGCAGCTTAGGCCTCGAAGGAACTAACTACGAGCAGTACTTC. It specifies CASSLGLEGTNYEQYF. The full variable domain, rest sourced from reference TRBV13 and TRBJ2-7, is AAGVIQSPRHLIKEKRETATLKCYPIPRHDTVYWYQQGPGQDPQFLISFYEKMQSDKGSIPDRFSAQQFSDYHSELNMSSLELGDSALYFCASSLGLEGTNYEQYFGPGTRLTVT.

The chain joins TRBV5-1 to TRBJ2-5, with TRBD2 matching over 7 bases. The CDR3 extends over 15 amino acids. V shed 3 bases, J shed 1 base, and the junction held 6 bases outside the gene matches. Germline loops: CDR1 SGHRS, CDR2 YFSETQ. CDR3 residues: CASSWTTSSQETQYF. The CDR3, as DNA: TGCGCCAGCAGCTGGACGACTAGCAGCCAAGAGACCCAGTACTTC.

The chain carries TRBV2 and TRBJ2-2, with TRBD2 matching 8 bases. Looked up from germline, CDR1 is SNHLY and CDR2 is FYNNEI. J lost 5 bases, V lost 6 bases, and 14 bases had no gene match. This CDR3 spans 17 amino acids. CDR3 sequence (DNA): TGTGCCAGCAGCCCTCGTAGCGGGGCGCCGGGGACCGGGGAGCTGTTTTTT. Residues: CASSPRSGAPGTGELFF.

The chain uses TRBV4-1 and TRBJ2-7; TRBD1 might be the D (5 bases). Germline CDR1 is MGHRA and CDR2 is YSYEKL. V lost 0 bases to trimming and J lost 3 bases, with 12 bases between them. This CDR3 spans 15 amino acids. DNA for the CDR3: TGCGCCAGCAGCCAAGAAACGGACAAGTACTACGAGCAGTACTTC. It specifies CASSQETDKYYEQYF.

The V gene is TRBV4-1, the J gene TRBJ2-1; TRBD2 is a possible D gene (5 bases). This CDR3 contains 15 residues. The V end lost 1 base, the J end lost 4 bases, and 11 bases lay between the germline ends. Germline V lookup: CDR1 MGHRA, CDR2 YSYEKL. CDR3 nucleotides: TGCGCCAGCAGCCAAGTTGCTAGCAAATACAATGAGCAGTTCTTC. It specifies CASSQVASKYNEQFF.

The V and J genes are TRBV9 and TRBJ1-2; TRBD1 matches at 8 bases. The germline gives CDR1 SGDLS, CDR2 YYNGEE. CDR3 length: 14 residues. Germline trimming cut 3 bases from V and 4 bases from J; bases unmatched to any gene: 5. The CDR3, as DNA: TGTGCCAGCAGCGCAATAGGGACAGGCTATGGCTACACCTTC. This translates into CASSAIGTGYGYTF.